Detailed here is one TCR beta chain. With 2 bases removed from V and 5 bases from J, the gap between germline ends came to 10 bases. The CDR3 has 14 amino acids. Germline CDR1 is MDHEN and CDR2 is SYDVKM. This sample stems from a study of blood T cell repertoires in COVID-19. About the research overall: Acute and convalescent COVID-19 specimens originated in the United States, Italy and Spain. Nucleic acid was either cDNA or gDNA, and it came from T cells, B-cell-depleted T cells, or PBMCs.

Source study methods: Estimation of nucleated cell counts was performed using reference gene primer amplification. Using immunoSEQ multiplex PCR, the repertoire was profiled, and TCRdb retains in-frame clones only, with some absent. V and J calls and clone size are those listed in that table; D and trimming were worked out from the DNA. This sample has about 360,000 clones; around 87% occur once, and the top ten carry over 2.5%. The material sequenced was peripheral blood. The source is a human donor in a cohort sampled during active COVID-19. The chain carries TRBV28 and TRBJ1-5; TRBD1 is a possible D gene (6 bases). The CDR3 protein is CASSLGGPYQPQHF. CDR3 sequence (DNA): TGTGCCAGCAGTTTAGGGGGCCCTTATCAGCCCCAGCATTTT.